Below are 16 T cell receptor beta chains sequenced from a single sample in a study of blood T cell repertoires in COVID-19. Data came from immunoSEQ multiplex PCR; TCRdb stores just in-frame clones and leaves some out. The sample carries roughly 100,000 clones, 70% to 90% recorded once. The specimen sequenced was peripheral blood. Receptors originate from a human donor in a cohort sampled during active COVID-19.

V gene TRBV7-2 combines with J gene TRBJ1-2; D is undetermined. The CDR3 has 13 amino acids. CDR1 is SGHTA and CDR2 is FQGNSA in the germline V gene. Trimming shortened V by 4 bases and J by 10 bases, and 16 bases separated the two germline ends. CDR3 residues: CASSSFDGQAYTF. The DNA of the CDR3 is TGTGCCAGCAGCTCCTTCGATGGCCAGGCCTACACCTTC.

This clone was observed a few times. The chain recombines TRBV10-3 with TRBJ2-5; 7 bases match TRBD2. This CDR3 is 14 amino acids long. Germline V gene data show CDR1 as ENHRY and CDR2 as SYGVKD. J was trimmed by 5 bases and V by 10 bases; bases with no gene match: 13. The CDR3 DNA is TGTGCCACCGAAAGGGGAGGGACTCAGGAGACCCAGTACTTC. It is translated as CATERGGTQETQYF.

The chain couples TRBV27 to TRBJ2-3; 8 nucleotides match TRBD2. Germline values: CDR1 MNHEY, CDR2 SMNVEV (reference sequence). With V trimmed by 7 bases and J by 5 bases, 14 bases remained unmatched. The CDR3 covers 16 residues. The CDR3 region has the DNA TGTGCCAGCACCCCTCGGGCGGGAGGAGCTGAAGATACGCAGTATTTT. This encodes CASTPRAGGAEDTQYF.

The rearrangement uses TRBV6-4 and TRBJ2-1; D call uncertain. This CDR3 is 14 amino acids long. Germline loops: CDR1 MRHNA, CDR2 SNTAGT. V lost 7 bases and J 5 bases, leaving 15 bases between the germline ends. The CDR3 is CASNPSAGNNEQFF. The CDR3 DNA sequence: TGTGCCAGCAATCCCTCGGCAGGAAACAATGAGCAGTTCTTC.

The chain joins TRBV7-9 to TRBJ2-2; D may be TRBD2 (5 bases). The V and J ends lost 5 bases and 12 bases respectively, with 16 bases between them. CDR1 is SEHNR, CDR2 FQNEAQ, per germline (reference sequence). The CDR3 extends over 13 amino acids. CDR3 amino acids: CASSLEPSSKLFF. As DNA, the CDR3 is TGTGCCAGCAGCCTAGAGCCTAGCAGTAAGCTGTTTTTT.

The rearrangement uses TRBV2 and TRBJ1-4, with TRBD1 matching over 8 bases. The CDR3 spans 14 residues. V trimming: 6 bases; J trimming: 8 bases; junction bases outside the gene matches: 8. Germline V gene lookup returns CDR1 SNHLY and CDR2 FYNNEI. CDR3 protein: CASRKDRGREKLFF. The CDR3, as DNA: TGTGCCAGCAGAAAAGACAGGGGCCGCGAAAAACTGTTTTTT. The entire variable domain, with the rest obtained from reference TRBV2 and TRBJ1-4, is as follows: EPEVTQTPSHQVTQMGQEVILRCVPISNHLYFYWYRQILGQKVEFLVSFYNNEISEKSEIFDDQFSVERPDGSNFTLKIRSTKLEDSAMYFCASRKDRGREKLFFGSGTQLSVL.

The chain joins TRBV19 to TRBJ2-7; D gene ambiguous. Germline V gives CDR1 LNHDA, CDR2 SQIVND (reference sequence). V shed 6 bases and J shed 4 bases, with 13 bases lying between them. The CDR3 runs 13 residues. The CDR3 reads CASSPRPGYEQYF. The CDR3 nucleotides are TGTGCCAGTAGCCCCCGTCCAGGATACGAGCAGTACTTC.

This clone has a single count. CDR3 sequence: CASSEYRTRSGNTIYF. CDR3 bases: TGTGCCAGCAGTGAATACAGGACCCGCTCTGGAAACACCATATATTTT. The chain has TRBV2 and TRBJ1-3; the D gene is possibly TRBD1 (5 bases). This CDR3 is 16 amino acids long. V dropped 2 bases and J dropped 0 bases, with 11 bases sitting between them. The germline gives CDR1 SNHLY, CDR2 FYNNEI.

The genes are TRBV27 and TRBJ1-2, with D tentatively TRBD1 (6 bases). Trimming shortened V by 0 bases and J by 5 bases, and 13 bases separated the two germline ends. The CDR3 sequence is 15 residues long. Germline V CDR1 and CDR2: MNHEY, SMNVEV (reference sequence). The CDR3 reads CASSLSGGGRYGYTF. The CDR3, as DNA: TGTGCCAGCAGTTTATCAGGGGGGGGCCGATATGGCTACACCTTC.

This chain joins TRBV7-6 and TRBJ2-2; TRBD2 might be the D (5 bases). The CDR3 runs 15 residues. V shed 4 bases and J shed 4 bases, with 13 bases lying between them. CDR1 and CDR2 from the germline V gene are SGHVS and FNYEAQ. The DNA for the CDR3 is TGTGCCAGCAGCTATATTAGCGACGGCACCGGGGAGCTGTTTTTT. This sequence encodes CASSYISDGTGELFF.

The chain's CDR3 is CASSTYTRAGTGFSGANVLTF. CDR3 bases: TGTGCCAGCAGTACCTATACGCGAGCCGGGACAGGGTTCTCTGGGGCCAACGTCCTGACTTTC. The gene calls are TRBV28 and TRBJ2-6; 9 nucleotides match TRBD1. There are 21 residues in the CDR3. Germline V gene lookup returns CDR1 MDHEN and CDR2 SYDVKM. Trimming at V came to 5 bases and at J to 0 bases, leaving 17 bases not matched to a gene.

This chain connects TRBV19 to TRBJ1-1; 8 bases line up with TRBD1. Germline V lookup: CDR1 LNHDA, CDR2 SQIVND (reference sequence). The junction had 2 bases not matched to a gene; V was cut back by 2 bases and J by 0 bases. The CDR3 runs to 15 residues. The CDR3: CASSIQGAVNTEAFF. The CDR3 DNA reads as TGTGCCAGTAGTATACAGGGGGCGGTGAACACTGAAGCTTTCTTT.

The J gene is TRBJ2-3, the V gene TRBV19, with TRBD2 identical over 13 bases. The CDR3 loop spans 15 amino acids. CDR1 LNHDA and CDR2 SQIVND come from the germline V gene (reference sequence). V shed 5 bases and J 8 bases; nucleotides not matched to a gene: 7. As DNA, the CDR3 is TGTGCCAGTAGTCTTCCACTAGCGGGAGGGAGTACGCAGTATTTT. Translated, it gives CASSLPLAGGSTQYF.

The chain is built from TRBV3-1 (or the pseudogene TRBV3-2) and TRBJ1-2; no clear D. The V and J ends lost 0 bases and 4 bases respectively, with 9 bases between them. Per germline, CDR1 LGHDT and CDR2 YNNKEL (reference sequence). The CDR3 covers 14 residues. CDR3 DNA sequence: TGTGCCAGCAGCCAAGATCGAGGGAGCTATGGCTACACCTTC. Its protein is CASSQDRGSYGYTF.

The genes are TRBV7-7 and TRBJ1-2; D call uncertain. Germline CDR1 and CDR2: SSHAT and FNYEAQ (reference sequence). Between the trimmed V and J ends, which lost 5 bases and 0 bases, there was a span of 22 bases. The CDR3 loop spans 18 amino acids. As DNA, the CDR3 is TGTGCCAGCAGCCCGTTCCTACCCCTCAACCGAGCTAACTATGGCTACACCTTC. Protein sequence: CASSPFLPLNRANYGYTF.

V and J are TRBV28 and TRBJ2-1; 8 bases are shared with TRBD1. CDR1 is MDHEN, CDR2 SYDVKM, per germline. The CDR3 covers 16 residues. Unmatched junction bases numbered 16, after V lost 6 bases and J lost 9 bases. The CDR3 DNA reads TGTGCCAGCAGGGAAAGAGGACAGGGAAAGGGTGTTGAGCAGTTCTTC. Translating it yields CASRERGQGKGVEQFF.